The entry below gives a single T cell receptor (beta chain) sequence along with its context. Its antigen is not identified. The CDR3 is made up of 15 amino acids. V lost 0 bases and J lost 3, with 9 bases in between. Germline CDR1 and CDR2: MGHRA and YSYEKL. This sample is drawn from a study of cytomegalovirus exposure and HLA in healthy donors. Overall study results and limits: The HLA-A and HLA-B alleles of most subjects were reportedly predicted accurately from TCR beta sequences. Later analysis demonstrated an association between a missense DCLRE1C variant and TCR beta V- and J-gene trimming. Sequencing probably produced one cluster of sequence variants that were highly shared.

The PCR contained 60 Vbeta and 13 Jbeta primers. In the study's own analysis: Around 9.9 million shared chains were among the roughly 78 million unique TCR beta chains that a later analysis counted. Generated by immunoSEQ multiplex PCR, the TCRdb table keeps only in-frame clones and is missing some. That table furnishes V, J and clone size, whereas the DNA furnished D and trimming. The table shows around 63,000 clones, with roughly 80% occurring only once. The chain has TRBV4-1 and TRBJ2-1; a possible D gene is TRBD1 (6 bases). The sequenced sample was PBMCs. The sequence derives from a woman in her thirties in good health and CMV-seronegative. The chain's CDR3 is CASSQDPRGYNEQFF. The CDR3 DNA reads TGCGCCAGCAGCCAAGATCCCAGGGGCTACAATGAGCAGTTCTTC.